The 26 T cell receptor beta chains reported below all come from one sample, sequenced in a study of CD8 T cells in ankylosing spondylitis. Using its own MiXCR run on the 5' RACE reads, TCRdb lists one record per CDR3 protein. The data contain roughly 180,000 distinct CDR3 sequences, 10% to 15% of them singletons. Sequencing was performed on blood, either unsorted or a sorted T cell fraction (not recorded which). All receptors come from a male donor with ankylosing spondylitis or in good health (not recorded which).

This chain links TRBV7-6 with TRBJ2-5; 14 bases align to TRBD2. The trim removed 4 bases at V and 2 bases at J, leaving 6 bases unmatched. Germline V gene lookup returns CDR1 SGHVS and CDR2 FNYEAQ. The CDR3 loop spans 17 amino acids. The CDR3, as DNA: TGTGCCAGCAGCTCGGGACTAGCGGGAGTGAGGCAAGAGACCCAGTACTTC. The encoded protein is CASSSGLAGVRQETQYF. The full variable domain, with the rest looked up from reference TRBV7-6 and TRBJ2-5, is GAGVSQSPRYKVTKRGQDVALRCDPISGHVSLYWYRQALGQGPEFLTYFNYEAQQDKSGLPNDRFSAERPEGSISTLTIQRTEQRDSAMYRCASSSGLAGVRQETQYFGPGTRLLVL.

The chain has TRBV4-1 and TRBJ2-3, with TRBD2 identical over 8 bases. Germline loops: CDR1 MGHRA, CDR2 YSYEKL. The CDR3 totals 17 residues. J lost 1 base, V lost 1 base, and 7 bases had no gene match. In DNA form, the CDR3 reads TGCGCCAGCAGCCAAGTGCCCCTAGCGGGCCGCACAGATACGCAGTATTTT. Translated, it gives CASSQVPLAGRTDTQYF.

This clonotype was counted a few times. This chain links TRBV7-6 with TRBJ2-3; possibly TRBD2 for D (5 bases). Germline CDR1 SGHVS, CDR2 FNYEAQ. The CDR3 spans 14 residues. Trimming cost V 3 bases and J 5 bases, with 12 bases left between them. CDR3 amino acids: CASSFYARGDTQYF. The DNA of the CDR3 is TGTGCCAGCAGCTTCTACGCCCGGGGAGATACGCAGTATTTT.

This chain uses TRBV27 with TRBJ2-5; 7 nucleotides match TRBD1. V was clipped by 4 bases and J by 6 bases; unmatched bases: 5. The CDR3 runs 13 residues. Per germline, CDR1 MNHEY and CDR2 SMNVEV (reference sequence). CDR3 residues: CASSSTGMKTQYF. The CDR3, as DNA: TGTGCCAGCAGTTCGACAGGGATGAAGACCCAGTACTTC.

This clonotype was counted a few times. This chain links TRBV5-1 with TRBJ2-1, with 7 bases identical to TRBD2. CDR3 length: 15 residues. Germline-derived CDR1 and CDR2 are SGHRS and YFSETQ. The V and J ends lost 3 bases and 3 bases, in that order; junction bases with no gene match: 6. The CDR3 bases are TGCGCCAGCAGCTACCGGGACTACGTCTACAATGAGCAGTTCTTC. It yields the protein CASSYRDYVYNEQFF.

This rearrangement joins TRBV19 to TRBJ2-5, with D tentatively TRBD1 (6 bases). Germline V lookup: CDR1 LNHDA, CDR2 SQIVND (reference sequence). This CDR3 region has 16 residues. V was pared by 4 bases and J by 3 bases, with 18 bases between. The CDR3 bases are TGTGCCAGTAGTAATGGACCCGGGACAACGGAAGAGACCCAGTACTTC. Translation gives CASSNGPGTTEETQYF.

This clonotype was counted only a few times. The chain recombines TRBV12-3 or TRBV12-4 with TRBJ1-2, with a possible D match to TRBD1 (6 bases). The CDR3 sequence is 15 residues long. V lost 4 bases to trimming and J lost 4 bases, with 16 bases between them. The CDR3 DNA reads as TGTGCCAGCAGTTCCAAGACAGGCTGGAGCTATGGCTACACCTTC. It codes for CASSSKTGWSYGYTF.

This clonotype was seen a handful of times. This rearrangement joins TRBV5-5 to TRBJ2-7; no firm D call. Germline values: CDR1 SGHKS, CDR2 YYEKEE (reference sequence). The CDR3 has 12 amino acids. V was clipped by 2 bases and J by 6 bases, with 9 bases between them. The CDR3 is CASSLNSPEQYF. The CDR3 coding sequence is TGTGCCAGCAGCTTAAATTCGCCCGAGCAGTACTTC.

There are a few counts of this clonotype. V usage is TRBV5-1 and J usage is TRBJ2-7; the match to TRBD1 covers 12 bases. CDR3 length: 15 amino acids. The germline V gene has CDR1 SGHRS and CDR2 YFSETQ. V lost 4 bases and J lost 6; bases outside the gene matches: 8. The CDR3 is CASSPGTGGIGEQYF. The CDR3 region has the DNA TGCGCCAGCAGCCCCGGGACAGGGGGCATAGGCGAGCAGTACTTC.

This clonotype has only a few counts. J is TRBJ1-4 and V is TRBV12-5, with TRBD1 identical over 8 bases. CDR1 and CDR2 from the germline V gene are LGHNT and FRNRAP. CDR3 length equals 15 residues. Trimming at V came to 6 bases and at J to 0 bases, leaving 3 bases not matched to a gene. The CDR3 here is CASGLTGATNEKLFF. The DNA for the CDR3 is TGTGCTAGTGGCCTGACAGGGGCAACTAATGAAAAACTGTTTTTT.

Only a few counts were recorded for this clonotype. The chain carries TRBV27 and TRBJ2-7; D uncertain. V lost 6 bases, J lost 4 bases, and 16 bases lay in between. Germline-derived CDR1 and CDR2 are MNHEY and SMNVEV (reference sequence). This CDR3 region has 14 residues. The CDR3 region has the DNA TGTGCCAGCAGCAGGTGGATGGGTGGGTACGAGCAGTACTTC. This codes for CASSRWMGGYEQYF.

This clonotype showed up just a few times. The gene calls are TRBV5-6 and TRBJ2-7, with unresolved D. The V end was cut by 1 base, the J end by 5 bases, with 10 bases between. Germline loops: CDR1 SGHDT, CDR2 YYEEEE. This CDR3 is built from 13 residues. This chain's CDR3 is CASSLTRLNEQYF. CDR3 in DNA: TGTGCCAGCAGCTTGACCCGACTGAACGAGCAGTACTTC.

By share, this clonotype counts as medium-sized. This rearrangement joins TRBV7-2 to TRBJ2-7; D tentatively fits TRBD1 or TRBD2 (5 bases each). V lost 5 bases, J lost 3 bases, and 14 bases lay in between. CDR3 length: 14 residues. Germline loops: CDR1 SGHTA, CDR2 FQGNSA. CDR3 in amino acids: CASSPGLSGYEQYF. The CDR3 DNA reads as TGTGCCAGCAGCCCGGGGCTGTCGGGCTACGAGCAGTACTTC.

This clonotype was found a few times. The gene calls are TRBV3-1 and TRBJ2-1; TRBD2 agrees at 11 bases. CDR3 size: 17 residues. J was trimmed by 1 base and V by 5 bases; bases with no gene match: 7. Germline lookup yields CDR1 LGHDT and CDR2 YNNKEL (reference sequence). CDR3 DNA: TGTGCCAGCAGCTTCCCCCCTAGCGGGGGGTCCTACAATGAGCAGTTCTTC. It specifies CASSFPPSGGSYNEQFF.

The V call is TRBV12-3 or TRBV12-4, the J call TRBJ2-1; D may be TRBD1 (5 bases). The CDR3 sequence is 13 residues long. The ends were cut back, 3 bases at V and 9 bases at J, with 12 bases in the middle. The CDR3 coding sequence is TGTGCCAGCAGTTTTTTAGGTACAGGTGAGCAGTTCTTC. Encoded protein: CASSFLGTGEQFF.

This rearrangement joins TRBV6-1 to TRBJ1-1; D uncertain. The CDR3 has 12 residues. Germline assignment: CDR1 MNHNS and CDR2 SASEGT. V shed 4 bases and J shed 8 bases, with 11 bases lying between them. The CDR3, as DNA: TGTGCCAGCAGTGTCTCTGTGGTAGAAGCTTTCTTT. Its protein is CASSVSVVEAFF.

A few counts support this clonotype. The CDR3 nucleotides read TGTGCCAGCAGCTTCCCTCGAGTAGGCCGGCTGCGTACGCAGTATTTT. Its protein product is CASSFPRVGRLRTQYF. This chain joins TRBV7-6 and TRBJ2-3; no clear D gene. Germline assignment: CDR1 SGHVS and CDR2 FNYEAQ. The CDR3 sequence is 16 residues long. V lost 3 bases and J lost 8, with 21 bases in between.

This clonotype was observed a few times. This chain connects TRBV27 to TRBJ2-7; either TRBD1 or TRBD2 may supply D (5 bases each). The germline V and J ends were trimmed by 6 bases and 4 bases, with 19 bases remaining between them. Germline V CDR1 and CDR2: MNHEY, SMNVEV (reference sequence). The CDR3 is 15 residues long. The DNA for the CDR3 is TGTGCCAGCAGAATAGGGGCCCGGGGCAGGTACGAGCAGTACTTC. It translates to CASRIGARGRYEQYF.

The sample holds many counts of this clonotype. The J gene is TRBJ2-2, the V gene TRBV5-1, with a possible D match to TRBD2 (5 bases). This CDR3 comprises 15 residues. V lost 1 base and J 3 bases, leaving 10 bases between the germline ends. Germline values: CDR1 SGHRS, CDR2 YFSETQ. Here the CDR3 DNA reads TGCGCCAGCAGCTTGATAAGCGGAGACACCGGGGAGCTGTTTTTT. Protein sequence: CASSLISGDTGELFF.

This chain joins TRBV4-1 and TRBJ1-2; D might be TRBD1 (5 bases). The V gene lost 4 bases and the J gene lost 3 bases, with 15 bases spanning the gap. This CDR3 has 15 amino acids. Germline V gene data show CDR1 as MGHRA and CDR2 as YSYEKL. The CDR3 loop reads CASSRGAGVDYGYTF. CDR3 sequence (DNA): TGCGCCAGCAGCCGCGGGGCGGGGGTGGACTATGGCTACACCTTC.

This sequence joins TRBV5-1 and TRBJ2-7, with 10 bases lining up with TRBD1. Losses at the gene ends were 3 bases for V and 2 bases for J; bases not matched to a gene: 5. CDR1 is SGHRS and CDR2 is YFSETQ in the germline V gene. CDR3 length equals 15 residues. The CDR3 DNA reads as TGCGCCAGCAGCTCGCCGGGACAGGGGACCTACGAGCAGTACTTC. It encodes CASSSPGQGTYEQYF.

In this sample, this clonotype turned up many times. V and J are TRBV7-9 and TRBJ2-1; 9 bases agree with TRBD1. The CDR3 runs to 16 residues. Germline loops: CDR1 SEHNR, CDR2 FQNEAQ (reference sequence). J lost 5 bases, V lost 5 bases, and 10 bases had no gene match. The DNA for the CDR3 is TGTGCCAGCAGCCCCTTAAGACAGGGGGAGAACAATGAGCAGTTCTTC. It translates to CASSPLRQGENNEQFF. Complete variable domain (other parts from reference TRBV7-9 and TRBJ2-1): DTGVSQNPRHKITKRGQNVTFRCDPISEHNRLYWYRQTLGQGPEFLTYFQNEAQLEKSRLLSDRFSAERPKGSFSTLEIQRTEQGDSAMYLCASSPLRQGENNEQFFGPGTRLTVL.

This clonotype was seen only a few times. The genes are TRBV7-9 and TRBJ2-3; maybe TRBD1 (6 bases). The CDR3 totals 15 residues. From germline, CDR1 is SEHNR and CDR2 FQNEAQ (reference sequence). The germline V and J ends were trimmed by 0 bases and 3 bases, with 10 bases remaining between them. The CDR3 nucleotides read TGTGCCAGCAGCTTAGCGCAGGGGAGAACAGATACGCAGTATTTT. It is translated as CASSLAQGRTDTQYF.

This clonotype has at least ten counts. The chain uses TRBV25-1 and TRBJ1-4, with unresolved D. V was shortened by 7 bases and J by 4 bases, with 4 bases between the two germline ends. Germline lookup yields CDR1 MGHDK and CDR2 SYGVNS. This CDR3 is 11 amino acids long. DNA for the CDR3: TGTGCCAGCACTGATAATGAAAAACTGTTTTTT. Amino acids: CASTDNEKLFF.

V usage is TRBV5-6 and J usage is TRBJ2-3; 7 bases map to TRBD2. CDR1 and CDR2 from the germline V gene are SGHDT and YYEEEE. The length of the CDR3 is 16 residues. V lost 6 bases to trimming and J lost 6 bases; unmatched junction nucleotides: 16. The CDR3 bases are TGTGCCAGCACCCTGGCGGGGGTCGGCTTAGTTGATACGCAGTATTTT. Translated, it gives CASTLAGVGLVDTQYF.

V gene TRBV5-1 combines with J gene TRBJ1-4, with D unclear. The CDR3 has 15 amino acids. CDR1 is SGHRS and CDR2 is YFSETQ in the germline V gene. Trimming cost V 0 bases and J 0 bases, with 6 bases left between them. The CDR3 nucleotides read TGCGCCAGCAGCTTGGTGGGGTCAACTAATGAAAAACTGTTTTTT. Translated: CASSLVGSTNEKLFF.